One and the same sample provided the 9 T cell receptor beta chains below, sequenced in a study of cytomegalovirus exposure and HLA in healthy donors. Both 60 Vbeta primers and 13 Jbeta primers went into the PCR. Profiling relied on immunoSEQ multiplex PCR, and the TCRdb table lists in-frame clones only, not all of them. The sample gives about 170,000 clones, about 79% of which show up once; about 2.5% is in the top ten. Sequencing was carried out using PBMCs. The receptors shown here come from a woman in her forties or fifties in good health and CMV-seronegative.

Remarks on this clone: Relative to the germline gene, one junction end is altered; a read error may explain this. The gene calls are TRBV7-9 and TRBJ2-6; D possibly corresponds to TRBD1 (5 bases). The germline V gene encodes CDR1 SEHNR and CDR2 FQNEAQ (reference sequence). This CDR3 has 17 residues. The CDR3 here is CSSSLDRRVSGANVLTF. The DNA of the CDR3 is TGTTCCAGCAGCTTAGATCGCAGGGTCTCTGGGGCCAACGTCCTGACTTTC.

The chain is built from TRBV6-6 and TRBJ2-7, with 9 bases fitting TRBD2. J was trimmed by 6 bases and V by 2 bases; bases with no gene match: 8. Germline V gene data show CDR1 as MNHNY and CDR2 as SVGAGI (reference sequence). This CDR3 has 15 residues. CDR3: CASSYLFLAGIEQYF. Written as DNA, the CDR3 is TGTGCCAGCAGTTACCTTTTTCTAGCGGGGATCGAGCAGTACTTC.

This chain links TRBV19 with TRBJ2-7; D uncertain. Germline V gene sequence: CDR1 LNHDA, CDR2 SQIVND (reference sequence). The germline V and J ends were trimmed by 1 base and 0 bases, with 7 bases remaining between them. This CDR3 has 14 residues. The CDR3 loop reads CASSIVPGSYEQYF. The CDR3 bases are TGTGCCAGTAGTATAGTGCCCGGCTCCTACGAGCAGTACTTC.

CDR3: CASSPPGVKYEQYF. The CDR3 coding sequence is TGTGCCAGCTCACCACCGGGAGTCAAGTACGAGCAGTACTTC. The chain couples TRBV18 to TRBJ2-7; tentative D call: TRBD2 (5 bases). The CDR3 spans 14 residues. Germline CDR1 reads KGHSH; CDR2 reads LQKENI. Trimming cost V 0 bases and J 4 bases, with 10 bases left between them. The full variable domain, with the rest looked up from reference TRBV18 and TRBJ2-7, is NAGVMQNPRHLVRRRGQEARLRCSPMKGHSHVYWYRQLPEEGLKFMVYLQKENIIDESGMPKERFSAEFPKEGPSILRIQQVVRGDSAAYFCASSPPGVKYEQYFGPGTRLTVT.

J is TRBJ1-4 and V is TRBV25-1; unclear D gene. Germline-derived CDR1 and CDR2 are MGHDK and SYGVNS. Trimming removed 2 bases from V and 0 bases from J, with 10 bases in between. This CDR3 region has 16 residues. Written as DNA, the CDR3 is TGTGCCAGCAGTGAAGCGCACTCGCCAACTAATGAAAAACTGTTTTTT. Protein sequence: CASSEAHSPTNEKLFF.

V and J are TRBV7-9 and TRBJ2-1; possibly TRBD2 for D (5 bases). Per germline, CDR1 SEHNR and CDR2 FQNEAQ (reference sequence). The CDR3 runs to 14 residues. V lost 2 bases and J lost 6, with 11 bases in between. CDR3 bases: TGTGCCAGCAGCTTAAATCCTACTAGCAATGAGCAGTTCTTC. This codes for CASSLNPTSNEQFF.

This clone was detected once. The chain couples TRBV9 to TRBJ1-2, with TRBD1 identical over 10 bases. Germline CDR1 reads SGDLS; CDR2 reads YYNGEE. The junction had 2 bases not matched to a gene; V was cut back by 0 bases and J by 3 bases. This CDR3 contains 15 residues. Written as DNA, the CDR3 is TGTGCCAGCAGCGTAGAGACAGGGGGCTACTATGGCTACACCTTC. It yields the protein CASSVETGGYYGYTF. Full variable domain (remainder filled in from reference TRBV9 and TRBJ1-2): DSGVTQTPKHLITATGQRVTLRCSPRSGDLSVYWYQQSLDQGLQFLIQYYNGEERAKGNILERFSAQQFPDLHSELNLSSLELGDSALYFCASSVETGGYYGYTFGSGTRLTVV.

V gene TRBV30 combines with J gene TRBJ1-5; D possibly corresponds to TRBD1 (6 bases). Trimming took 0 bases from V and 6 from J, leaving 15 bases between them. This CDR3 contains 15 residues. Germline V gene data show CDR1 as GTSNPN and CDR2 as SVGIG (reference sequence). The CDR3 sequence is CAWSVRGGGFQPQHF. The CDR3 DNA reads TGTGCCTGGAGTGTACGGGGAGGGGGTTTTCAGCCCCAGCATTTT.

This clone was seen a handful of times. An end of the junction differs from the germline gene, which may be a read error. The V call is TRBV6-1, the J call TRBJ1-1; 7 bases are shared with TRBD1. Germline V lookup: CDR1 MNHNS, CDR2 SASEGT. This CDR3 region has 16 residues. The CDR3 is CASREERQGLNTEAFF. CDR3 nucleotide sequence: TGTGCCAGCAGAGAAGAGAGACAGGGACTGAACACTGAAGCTTTCTTT.